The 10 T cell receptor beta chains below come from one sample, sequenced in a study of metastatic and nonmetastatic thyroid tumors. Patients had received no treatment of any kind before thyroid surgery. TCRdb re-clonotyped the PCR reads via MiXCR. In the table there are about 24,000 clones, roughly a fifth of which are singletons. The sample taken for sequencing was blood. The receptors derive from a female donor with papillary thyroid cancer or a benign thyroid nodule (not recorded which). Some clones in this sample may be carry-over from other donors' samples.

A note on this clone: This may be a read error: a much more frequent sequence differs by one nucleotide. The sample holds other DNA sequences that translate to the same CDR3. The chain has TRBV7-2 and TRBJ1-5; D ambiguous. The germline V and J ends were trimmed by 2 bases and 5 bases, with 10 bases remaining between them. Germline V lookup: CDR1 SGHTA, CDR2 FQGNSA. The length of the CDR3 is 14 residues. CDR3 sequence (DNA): TGTGCCAGCAGCTTACGGAGACTTGATCAGCCCCAGCATTTT. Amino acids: CASSLRRLDQPQHF.

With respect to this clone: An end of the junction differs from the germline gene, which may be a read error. CDR3 residues: CASSLGGPGTGITIYF. CDR3 coding DNA: TGCGCCAGCAGCTTGGGCGGTCCTGGGACAGGAATTACCATCTATTTT. The genes are TRBV5-1 and TRBJ1-3, with 8 bases fitting TRBD1. Germline V CDR1 and CDR2: SGHRS, YFSETQ. The CDR3 has 16 residues.

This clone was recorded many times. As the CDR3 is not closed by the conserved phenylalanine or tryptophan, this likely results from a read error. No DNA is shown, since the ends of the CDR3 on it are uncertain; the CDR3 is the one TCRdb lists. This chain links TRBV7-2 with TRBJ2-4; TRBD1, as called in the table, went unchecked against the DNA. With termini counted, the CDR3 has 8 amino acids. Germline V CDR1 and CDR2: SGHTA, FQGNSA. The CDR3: CASSSGTG.

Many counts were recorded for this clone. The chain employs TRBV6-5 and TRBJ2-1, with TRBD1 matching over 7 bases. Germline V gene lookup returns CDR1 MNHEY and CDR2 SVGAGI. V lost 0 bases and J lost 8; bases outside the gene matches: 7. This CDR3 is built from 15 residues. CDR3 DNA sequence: TGTGCCAGCAGTTACTCGACAGGGCTAGCCGATGAGCAGTTCTTC. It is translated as CASSYSTGLADEQFF.

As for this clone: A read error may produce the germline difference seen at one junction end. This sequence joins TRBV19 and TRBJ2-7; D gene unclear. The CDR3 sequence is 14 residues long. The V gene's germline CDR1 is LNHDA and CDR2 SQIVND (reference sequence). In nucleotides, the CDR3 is TGTGCCAGTATTTGTATGCCATCTGCCTCCGAGCAGGACTTC. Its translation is CASICMPSASEQDF.

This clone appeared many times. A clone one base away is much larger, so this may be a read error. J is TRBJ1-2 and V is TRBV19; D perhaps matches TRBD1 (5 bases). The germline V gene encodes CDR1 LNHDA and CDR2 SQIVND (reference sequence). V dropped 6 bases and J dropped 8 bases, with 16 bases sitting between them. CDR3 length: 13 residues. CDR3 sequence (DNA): TGTGCCAGTAGCCCGACCCTGCGGGGGGGCTACACCTTC. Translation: CASSPTLRGGYTF.

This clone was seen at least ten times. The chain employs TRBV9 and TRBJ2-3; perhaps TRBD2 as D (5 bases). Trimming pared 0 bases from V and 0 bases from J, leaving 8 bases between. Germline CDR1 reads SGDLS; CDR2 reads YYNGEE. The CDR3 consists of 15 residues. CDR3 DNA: TGTGCCAGCAGCGTAGCGGGAACTAGCACAGATACGCAGTATTTT. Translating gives CASSVAGTSTDTQYF.

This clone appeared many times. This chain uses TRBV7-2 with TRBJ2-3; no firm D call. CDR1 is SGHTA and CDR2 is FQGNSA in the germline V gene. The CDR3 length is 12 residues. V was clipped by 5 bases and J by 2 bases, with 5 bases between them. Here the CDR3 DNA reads TGTGCCAGCAGCCAACTCACAGATACGCAGTATTTT. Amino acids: CASSQLTDTQYF.

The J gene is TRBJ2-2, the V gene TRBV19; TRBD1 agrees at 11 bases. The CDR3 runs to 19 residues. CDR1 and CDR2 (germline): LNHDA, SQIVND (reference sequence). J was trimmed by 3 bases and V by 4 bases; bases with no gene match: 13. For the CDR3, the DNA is TGTGCCAGTAGTAAAAGGACAGGGGGCCCTGGGGGCGACACCGGGGAGCTGTTTTTT. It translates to CASSKRTGGPGGDTGELFF.

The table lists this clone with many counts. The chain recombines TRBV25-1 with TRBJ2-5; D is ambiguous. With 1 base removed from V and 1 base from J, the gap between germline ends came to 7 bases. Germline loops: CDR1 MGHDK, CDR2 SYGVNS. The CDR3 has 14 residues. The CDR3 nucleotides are TGTGCCAGCAGTGAATCAGTTCTCCAAGAGACCCAGTACTTC. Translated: CASSESVLQETQYF.